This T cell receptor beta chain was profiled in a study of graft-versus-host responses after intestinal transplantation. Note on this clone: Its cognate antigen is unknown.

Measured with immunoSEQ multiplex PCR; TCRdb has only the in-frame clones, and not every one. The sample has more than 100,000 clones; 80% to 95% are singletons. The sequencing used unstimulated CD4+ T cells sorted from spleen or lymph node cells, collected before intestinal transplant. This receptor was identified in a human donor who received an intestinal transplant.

CDR3 sequence: CASSLAATGASNQPQHF. The CDR3 nucleotides are TGTGCCAGCAGCTTAGCCGCGACAGGGGCAAGCAATCAGCCCCAGCATTTT. V and J are TRBV7-8 and TRBJ1-5, with 8 bases that match TRBD1. The CDR3 is 17 amino acids. Trimming at V came to 0 bases and at J to 1 base, leaving 5 bases not matched to a gene. Germline V gene sequence: CDR1 SGHVS, CDR2 FQNEAQ.